Listed below are T cell receptor beta chains from one sample, sequenced in a study of blood T cell repertoires in COVID-19. Sequencing used immunoSEQ multiplex PCR; TCRdb keeps in-frame clones, though not all of them. The sample includes hundreds of thousands of clones, 83% of them seen just once. Sequences were obtained from peripheral blood. The source of these receptors is a woman aged 50 to 65 with acute or convalescent COVID-19. CDR3s include the opening cysteine and the closing phenylalanine or tryptophan. The D gene is left open where the match is weak. For some rows the clone size is stated as once, few or many, or as a class when expanded; others skip it.

clone size: .; V gene: TRBV5-1; D gene: TRBD1; J gene: TRBJ1-4; CDR3 DNA: TGCGCCAGCAGCTTGTTTGGGACAGCAACTAATGAAAAACTGTTTTTT; CDR3 protein: CASSLFGTATNEKLFF
clone size: .; V gene: TRBV5-6; D gene: .; J gene: TRBJ2-7; CDR3 DNA: TGTGCCAGCAGCTTGGGGGGCACATCCTACGAGCAGTACTTC; CDR3 protein: CASSLGGTSYEQYF
clone size: .; V gene: TRBV25-1; D gene: .; J gene: TRBJ1-1; CDR3 DNA: TGTGCCAGCAGCCCCTCAGGCCGAACTGAAGCTTTCTTT; CDR3 protein: CASSPSGRTEAFF
clone size: once; V gene: TRBV12-3/TRBV12-4; D gene: TRBD1; J gene: TRBJ1-5; CDR3 DNA: TGTGCCAGCAGTCGACAGGGAGATCGGCCCCAGCATTTT; CDR3 protein: CASSRQGDRPQHF
clone size: few; V gene: TRBV5-1; D gene: .; J gene: TRBJ1-1; CDR3 DNA: TGCGCCAGCAGCCCCAGGGAGGGACTGAACACTGAAGCTTTCTTT; CDR3 protein: CASSPREGLNTEAFF
clone size: .; V gene: TRBV4-1; D gene: .; J gene: TRBJ2-2; CDR3 DNA: TGCGCCAGCAGCCAGGCTGCCTTGACAGTCACCGGGGAGCTGTTTTTT; CDR3 protein: CASSQAALTVTGELFF
clone size: .; V gene: TRBV5-4; D gene: .; J gene: TRBJ2-1; CDR3 DNA: TGTGCCAGCAGCTCTATGGACGGGGTCTCCTACAATGAGCAGTTCTTC; CDR3 protein: CASSSMDGVSYNEQFF
clone size: .; V gene: TRBV19; D gene: TRBD1; J gene: TRBJ1-5; CDR3 DNA: TGTGCCAGTACCAAGACAGGGTTGGAGAGGCAGCCCCAGCATTTT; CDR3 protein: CASTKTGLERQPQHF
clone size: once; V gene: TRBV2; D gene: .; J gene: TRBJ2-7; CDR3 DNA: TGTGCCAGCAGTAGCTTCCACGAGCAGTACTTC; CDR3 protein: CASSSFHEQYF
clone size: few; V gene: TRBV7-6; D gene: TRBD2; J gene: TRBJ2-1; CDR3 DNA: TGTGCCAGCAGCTTAGCTGGGCGGGGGGACCAATCTGTCAATGAGCAGTTCTTC; CDR3 protein: CASSLAGRGDQSVNEQFF
clone size: .; V gene: TRBV6-2/TRBV6-3; D gene: TRBD2; J gene: TRBJ2-5; CDR3 DNA: TGTGCCAGCAGTTACGGGAGACTAGCGGGAGGGGAGACCCAGTACTTC; CDR3 protein: CASSYGRLAGGETQYF
clone size: few; V gene: TRBV30; D gene: .; J gene: TRBJ1-1; CDR3 DNA: TGTGCCTGGAGAACGGGGGGGAACACTGAAGCTTTCTTT; CDR3 protein: CAWRTGGNTEAFF
clone size: .; V gene: TRBV27; D gene: TRBD1; J gene: TRBJ2-3; CDR3 DNA: TGTGCCAGCAGTTCCCCCCGGACAGGGATACAAGATACGCAGTATTTT; CDR3 protein: CASSSPRTGIQDTQYF
clone size: once; V gene: TRBV27; D gene: TRBD1; J gene: TRBJ2-7; CDR3 DNA: TGTGCCAGCAGTCAACCCCGGGACAGGGGCCACGAGCAGTACTTC; CDR3 protein: CASSQPRDRGHEQYF
clone size: .; V gene: TRBV20-1; D gene: TRBD2; J gene: TRBJ2-6; CDR3 DNA: TGCAGTGCTAGTTGGGGGGGAGGTGGCTCTGGGGCCAACGTCCTGACTTTC; CDR3 protein: CSASWGGGGSGANVLTF
clone size: .; V gene: TRBV10-3; D gene: .; J gene: TRBJ1-2; CDR3 DNA: TGTGCCATCAGTGAGTCGCAGGTTGGCTACACCTTC; CDR3 protein: CAISESQVGYTF
clone size: .; V gene: TRBV10-3; D gene: TRBD1; J gene: TRBJ2-3; CDR3 DNA: TGTGCCATCAGCGACAGGGAAGATACGCAGTATTTT; CDR3 protein: CAISDREDTQYF
clone size: .; V gene: TRBV6-5; D gene: .; J gene: TRBJ2-4; CDR3 DNA: TGTGCCAGCAGTTACTCGAGGGACATTCAGTACTTC; CDR3 protein: CASSYSRDIQYF
clone size: .; V gene: TRBV6-4; D gene: TRBD2; J gene: TRBJ2-7; CDR3 DNA: TGTGCCACCGGGGGGGATCACGAGCAGTACTTC; CDR3 protein: CATGGDHEQYF
clone size: few; V gene: TRBV15; D gene: .; J gene: TRBJ2-7; CDR3 DNA: TGTGCCACCAGCAAACCGGGAGTTGGAGAGCAGTACTTC; CDR3 protein: CATSKPGVGEQYF
clone size: .; V gene: TRBV19; D gene: .; J gene: TRBJ1-4; CDR3 DNA: TGTGCCAGAGACAGAATCCGAAAACTGTTTTTT; CDR3 protein: CARDRIRKLFF